One and the same sample provided the 4 T cell receptor beta chains below, sequenced in a study of CD8 T cells in ankylosing spondylitis. TCRdb re-called the 5' RACE reads with MiXCR, one entry per CDR3 protein. The table includes some 340,000 distinct CDR3 sequences, roughly 15% detected once. Sequenced input: blood, either unsorted or a sorted T cell fraction (not recorded which). Every receptor here comes from a male donor with ankylosing spondylitis or in good health (not recorded which).

The chain links TRBV5-1 to TRBJ2-7; 10 bases align to TRBD1. The CDR3 sequence is 16 residues long. Losses at the gene ends were 7 bases for V and 4 bases for J; bases not matched to a gene: 14. Germline CDR1 is SGHRS and CDR2 is YFSETQ. CDR3 sequence reads: CASSSQAGQGIYEQYF. The DNA for the CDR3 is TGCGCCAGCTCCTCCCAGGCGGGACAGGGGATATACGAGCAGTACTTC.

This clonotype has a handful of counts. This chain joins TRBV12-3 or TRBV12-4 and TRBJ2-5; 7 bases match TRBD1. The V and J ends lost 6 bases and 5 bases, in that order; junction bases with no gene match: 9. The CDR3 extends over 14 amino acids. In nucleotides, the CDR3 is TGTGCCAGCAGCTACAATGACAGGGTGGAGACCCAGTACTTC. Amino acid sequence: CASSYNDRVETQYF.

This clonotype has only a few counts. CDR3 nucleotides: TGTGCCATCAGGCCCGGGACAGGGGGCAATTCACCCCTCCACTTT. Its protein is CAIRPGTGGNSPLHF. The chain combines TRBV10-3 with TRBJ1-6, with 12 nucleotides matching TRBD1. There are 15 residues in the CDR3. Per germline, CDR1 ENHRY and CDR2 SYGVKD. Trimming removed 6 bases from V and 7 bases from J; junction bases left unmatched: 4.

This clonotype has just a few counts. This rearrangement joins TRBV25-1 to TRBJ2-7; D is undetermined. With 6 bases removed from V and 6 bases from J, the gap between germline ends came to 18 bases. The germline V gene encodes CDR1 MGHDK and CDR2 SYGVNS. There are 14 residues in the CDR3. CDR3 bases: TGTGCCAGCAGGCCCCAAGGAACTTTTGGCGAGCAGTACTTC. Translation: CASRPQGTFGEQYF.